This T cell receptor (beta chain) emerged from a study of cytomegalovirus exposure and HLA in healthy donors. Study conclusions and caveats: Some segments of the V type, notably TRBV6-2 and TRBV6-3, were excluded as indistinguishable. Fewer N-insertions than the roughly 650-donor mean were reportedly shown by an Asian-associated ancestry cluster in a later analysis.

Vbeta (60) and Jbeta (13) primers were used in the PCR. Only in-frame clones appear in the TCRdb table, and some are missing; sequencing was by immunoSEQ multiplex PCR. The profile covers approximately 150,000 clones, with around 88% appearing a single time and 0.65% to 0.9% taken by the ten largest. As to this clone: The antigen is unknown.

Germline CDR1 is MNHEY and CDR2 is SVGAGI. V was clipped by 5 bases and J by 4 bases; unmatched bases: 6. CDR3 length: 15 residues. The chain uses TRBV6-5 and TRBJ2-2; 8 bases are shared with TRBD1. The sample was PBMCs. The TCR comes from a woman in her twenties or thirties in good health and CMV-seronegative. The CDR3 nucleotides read TGTGCCAGCAGTAGACAGGGGCGGGTCACCGGGGAGCTGTTTTTT. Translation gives CASSRQGRVTGELFF.